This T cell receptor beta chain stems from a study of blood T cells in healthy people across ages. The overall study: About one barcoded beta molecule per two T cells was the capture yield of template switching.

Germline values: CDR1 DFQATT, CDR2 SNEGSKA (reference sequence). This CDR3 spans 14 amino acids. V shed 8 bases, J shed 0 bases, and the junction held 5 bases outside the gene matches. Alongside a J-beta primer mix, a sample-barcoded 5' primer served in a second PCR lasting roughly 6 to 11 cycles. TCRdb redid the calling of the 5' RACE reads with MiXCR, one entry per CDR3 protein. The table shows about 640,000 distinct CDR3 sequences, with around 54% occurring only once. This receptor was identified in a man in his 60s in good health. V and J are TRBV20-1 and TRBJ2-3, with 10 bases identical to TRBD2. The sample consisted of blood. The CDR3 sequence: CSIVAGGSTDTQYF. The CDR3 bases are TGCAGTATAGTAGCGGGGGGAAGCACAGATACGCAGTATTTT.